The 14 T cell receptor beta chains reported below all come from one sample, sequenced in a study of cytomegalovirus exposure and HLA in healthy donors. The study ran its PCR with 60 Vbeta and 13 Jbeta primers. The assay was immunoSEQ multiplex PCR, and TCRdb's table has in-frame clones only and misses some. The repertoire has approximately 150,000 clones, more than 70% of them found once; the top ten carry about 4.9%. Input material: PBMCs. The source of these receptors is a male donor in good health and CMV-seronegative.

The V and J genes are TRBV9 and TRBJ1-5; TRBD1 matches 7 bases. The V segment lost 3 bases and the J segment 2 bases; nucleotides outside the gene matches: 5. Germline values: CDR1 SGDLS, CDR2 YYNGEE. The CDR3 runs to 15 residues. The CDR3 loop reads CASSAGTARNQPQHF. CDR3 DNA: TGTGCCAGCAGCGCGGGGACAGCTCGCAATCAGCCCCAGCATTTT.

The CDR3 region is CASSSRSGTRPDTQYF. The DNA for the CDR3 is TGTGCCAGCAGCTCCCGTAGCGGGACGAGGCCAGATACGCAGTATTTT. The chain is built from TRBV7-2 and TRBJ2-3; the match to TRBD2 covers 8 bases. Germline loops: CDR1 SGHTA, CDR2 FQGNSA. This CDR3 is 16 amino acids long. Germline trimming cut 4 bases from V and 4 bases from J; bases unmatched to any gene: 10. Using reference TRBV7-2 and TRBJ2-3 for the parts outside the CDR3, the full variable domain is GAGVSQSPSNKVTEKGKDVELRCDPISGHTALYWYRQSLGQGLEFLIYFQGNSAPDKSGLPSDRFSAERTGGSVSTLTIQRTQQEDSAVYLCASSSRSGTRPDTQYFGPGTRLTVL.

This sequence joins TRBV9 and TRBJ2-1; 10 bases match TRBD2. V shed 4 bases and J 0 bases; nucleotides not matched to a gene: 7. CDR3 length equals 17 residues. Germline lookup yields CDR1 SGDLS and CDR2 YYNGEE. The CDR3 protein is CASSRTSGWSSYNEQFF. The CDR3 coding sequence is TGTGCCAGCAGCCGGACTAGCGGATGGAGCTCCTACAATGAGCAGTTCTTC. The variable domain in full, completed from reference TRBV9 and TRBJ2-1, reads DSGVTQTPKHLITATGQRVTLRCSPRSGDLSVYWYQQSLDQGLQFLIQYYNGEERAKGNILERFSAQQFPDLHSELNLSSLELGDSALYFCASSRTSGWSSYNEQFFGPGTRLTVL.

The CDR3 DNA reads as TGTGCCAGTAGTATTCGTAGCGGAGCCTACGAGCAGTACTTC. Its translation is CASSIRSGAYEQYF. The rearrangement links TRBV19 to TRBJ2-7, with D tentatively TRBD2 (6 bases). The CDR3 consists of 14 residues. The germline V gene has CDR1 LNHDA and CDR2 SQIVND (reference sequence). The ends were cut back, 3 bases at V and 2 bases at J, with 11 bases in the middle.

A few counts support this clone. The CDR3 DNA is TGTGCCAGCAGCCAAGCACTAGCGGGTAATTACGAGCAGTACTTC. Amino acid sequence: CASSQALAGNYEQYF. The gene calls are TRBV11-2 and TRBJ2-7; 9 positions match TRBD2. Germline CDR1 is SGHAT and CDR2 is FQNNGV. The CDR3 runs 15 residues. Trimming cost V 5 bases and J 4 bases; bases outside gene matches: 9.

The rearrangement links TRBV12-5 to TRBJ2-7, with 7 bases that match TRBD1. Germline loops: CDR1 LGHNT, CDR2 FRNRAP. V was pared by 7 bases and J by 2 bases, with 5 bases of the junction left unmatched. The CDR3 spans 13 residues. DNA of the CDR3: TGTGCTAGTGTCCGACAGGGCACCTACGAGCAGTACTTC. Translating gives CASVRQGTYEQYF. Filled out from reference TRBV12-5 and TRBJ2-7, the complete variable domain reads DARVTQTPRHKVTEMGQEVTMRCQPILGHNTVFWYRQTMMQGLELLAYFRNRAPLDDSGMPKDRFSAEMPDATLATLKIQPSEPRDSAVYFCASVRQGTYEQYFGPGTRLTVT.

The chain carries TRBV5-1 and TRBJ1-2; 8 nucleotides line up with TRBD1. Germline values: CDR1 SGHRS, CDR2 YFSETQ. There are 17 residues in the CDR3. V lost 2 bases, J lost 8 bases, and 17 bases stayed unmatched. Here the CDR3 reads CASSFRRGTGDTGGYTF. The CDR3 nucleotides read TGCGCCAGCAGCTTTCGTCGAGGGACAGGCGATACGGGGGGCTACACCTTC. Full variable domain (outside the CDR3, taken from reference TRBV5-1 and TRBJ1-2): KAGVTQTPRYLIKTRGQQVTLSCSPISGHRSVSWYQQTPGQGLQFLFEYFSETQRNKGNFPGRFSGRQFSNSRSEMNVSTLELGDSALYLCASSFRRGTGDTGGYTFGSGTRLTVV.

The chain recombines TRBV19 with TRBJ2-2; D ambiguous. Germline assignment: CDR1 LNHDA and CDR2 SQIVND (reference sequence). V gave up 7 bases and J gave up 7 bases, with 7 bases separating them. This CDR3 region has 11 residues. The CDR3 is CASTFRGELFF. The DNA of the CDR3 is TGTGCCAGTACGTTCCGCGGGGAGCTGTTTTTT.

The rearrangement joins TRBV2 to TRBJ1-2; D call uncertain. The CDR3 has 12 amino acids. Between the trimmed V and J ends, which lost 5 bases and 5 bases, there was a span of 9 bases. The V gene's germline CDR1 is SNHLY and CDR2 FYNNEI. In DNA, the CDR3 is TGTGCCAGCAGTCCACAAGTATATGGCTACACCTTC. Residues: CASSPQVYGYTF.

The CDR3 loop is CASSERGGSYRNIQYF. The CDR3 DNA reads as TGTGCCAGCAGTGAAAGAGGCGGGAGCTACAGGAACATTCAGTACTTC. The rearrangement uses TRBV6-1 and TRBJ2-4; 7 bases fit TRBD2. The length of the CDR3 is 16 residues. Germline CDR1 reads MNHNS; CDR2 reads SASEGT. The V and J ends lost 2 bases and 7 bases, in that order; junction bases with no gene match: 11.

As DNA, the CDR3 is TGTGCCAGCAGTTACTCGACAGGACAGAATTACGAGCAGTACTTC. It translates to CASSYSTGQNYEQYF. V is TRBV6-5 and J is TRBJ2-7, with D perhaps matching TRBD1 (6 bases). Per germline, CDR1 MNHEY and CDR2 SVGAGI. The CDR3 contains 15 residues. V lost 0 bases to trimming and J lost 4 bases, with 13 bases between them.

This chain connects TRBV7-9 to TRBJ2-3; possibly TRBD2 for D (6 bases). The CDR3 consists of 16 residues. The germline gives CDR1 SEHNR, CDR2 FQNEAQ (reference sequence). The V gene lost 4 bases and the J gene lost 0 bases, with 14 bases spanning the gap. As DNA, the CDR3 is TGTGCCAGCAGCTGGAGGGGAATGCCTAGCACAGATACGCAGTATTTT. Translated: CASSWRGMPSTDTQYF.

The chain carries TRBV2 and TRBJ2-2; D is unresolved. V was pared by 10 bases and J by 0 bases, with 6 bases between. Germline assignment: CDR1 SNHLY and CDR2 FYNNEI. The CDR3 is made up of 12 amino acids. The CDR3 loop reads CATHPNTGELFF. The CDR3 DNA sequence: TGTGCCACCCATCCGAACACCGGGGAGCTGTTTTTT.

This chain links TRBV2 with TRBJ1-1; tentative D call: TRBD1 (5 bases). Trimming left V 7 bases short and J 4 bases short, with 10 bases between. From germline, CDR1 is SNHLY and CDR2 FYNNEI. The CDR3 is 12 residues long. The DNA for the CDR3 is TGTGCCAGCATGGGGGGTGGCACTGAAGCTTTCTTT. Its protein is CASMGGGTEAFF. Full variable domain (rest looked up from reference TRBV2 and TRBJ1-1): EPEVTQTPSHQVTQMGQEVILRCVPISNHLYFYWYRQILGQKVEFLVSFYNNEISEKSEIFDDQFSVERPDGSNFTLKIRSTKLEDSAMYFCASMGGGTEAFFGQGTRLTVV.